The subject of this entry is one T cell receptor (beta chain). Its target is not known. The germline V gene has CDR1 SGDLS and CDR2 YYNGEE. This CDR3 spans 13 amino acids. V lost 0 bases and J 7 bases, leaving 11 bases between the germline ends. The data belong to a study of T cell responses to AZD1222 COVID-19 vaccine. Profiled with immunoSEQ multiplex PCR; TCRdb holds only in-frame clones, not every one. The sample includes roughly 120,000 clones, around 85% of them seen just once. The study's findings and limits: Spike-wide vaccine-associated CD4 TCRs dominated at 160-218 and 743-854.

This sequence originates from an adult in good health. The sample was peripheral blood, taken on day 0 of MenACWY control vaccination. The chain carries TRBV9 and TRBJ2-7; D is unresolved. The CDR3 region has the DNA TGTGCCAGCAGCGTAGAGGATAGGAGAGAGCAGTACTTC. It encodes CASSVEDRREQYF.